Below are 2 T cell receptor beta chains sequenced from a single sample in a study of blood T cell repertoires in COVID-19. Libraries were prepared by immunoSEQ multiplex PCR; TCRdb keeps only in-frame clonotypes and omits some of them. Among more than 110,000 clones listed, approximately 84% were seen once. The sequenced material came from peripheral blood. The receptors shown here come from a human donor in a cohort sampled during active COVID-19.

V is TRBV24-1 and J is TRBJ1-1; D ambiguous. V was pared by 5 bases and J by 1 base, with 7 bases between. Germline values: CDR1 KGHDR, CDR2 SFDVKD. The length of the CDR3 is 13 residues. The CDR3 DNA reads TGTGCCACCAGTGGTAACAAGAACACTGAAGCTTTCTTT. Amino acids: CATSGNKNTEAFF.

The chain employs TRBV19 and TRBJ1-2; TRBD1 matches at 8 bases. Germline CDR1 LNHDA, CDR2 SQIVND (reference sequence). The V gene end was trimmed by 7 bases and the J gene end by 2 bases; junction bases not matched to a gene: 6. The CDR3 has 14 residues. This chain's CDR3 is CASIPRGRNYGYTF. The CDR3 DNA follows: TGTGCCAGTATCCCCAGGGGGCGCAACTATGGCTACACCTTC.